Following are 30 T cell receptor beta chains from one sample sequenced in a study of T cells after somatic rescue of genetic block. Using immunoSEQ multiplex PCR, the repertoire was profiled, and TCRdb retains in-frame clones only, with some absent. The table has fewer than 15,000 clones, around 70% seen once. The sequenced sample consisted of peripheral blood mononuclear cells (PBMCs). These receptors all stem from a boy between 10 and 17 years old.

This rearrangement joins TRBV6-1 to TRBJ2-1; 7 nucleotides line up with TRBD2. Germline lookup yields CDR1 MNHNS and CDR2 SASEGT. With V trimmed by 3 bases and J by 6 bases, 17 bases remained unmatched. The CDR3 extends over 18 amino acids. The CDR3 here is CASSEREGWQIRTNEQFF. CDR3 nucleotides: TGTGCCAGCAGTGAGAGGGAGGGTTGGCAGATCCGTACCAATGAGCAGTTCTTC.

V is TRBV11-3 and J is TRBJ2-2; D possibly corresponds to TRBD2 (6 bases). V lost 3 bases to trimming and J lost 5 bases, with 16 bases between them. This CDR3 has 16 residues. Germline V gene sequence: CDR1 SGHNT, CDR2 YENEEA. CDR3 sequence reads: CASSLGPRGPTGELFF. The CDR3 bases are TGTGCCAGCAGCTTGGGTCCGCGGGGACCGACCGGGGAGCTGTTTTTT.

V usage is TRBV21-1 and J usage is TRBJ2-7; the listed D gene, TRBD1, was not tested against the DNA. TRBV21-1 is an annotated pseudogene. The CDR3 covers 13 residues. The CDR3: CASTGTGVYEQYF. CDR3 coding DNA: TGTGCCAGCACCGGGACAGGCGTCTACGAGCAGTACTTC.

This clone was seen only once. This chain connects TRBV29-1 to TRBJ1-5, with 7 nucleotides matching TRBD1. CDR1 SQVTM and CDR2 ANQGSEA come from the germline V gene. Trimming at V came to 7 bases and at J to 3 bases, leaving 6 bases not matched to a gene. The CDR3 runs 13 residues. CDR3 sequence: CSAGQAYNQPQHF. The CDR3 DNA is TGCAGCGCTGGACAGGCTTACAATCAGCCCCAGCATTTT.

J is TRBJ2-1 and V is TRBV7-2; 8 positions match TRBD1. Germline CDR1 SGHTA, CDR2 FQGNSA. Trimming cost V 5 bases and J 0 bases; bases outside gene matches: 6. The CDR3 is 16 residues long. For the CDR3, the DNA is TGTGCCAGCAGCACCTTCAGGGGGCCCTCCTACAATGAGCAGTTCTTC. This encodes CASSTFRGPSYNEQFF.

The DNA of the CDR3 is TGTGCCAGCAGTGAGGGCACAAATGAAAAACTGTTTTTT. Translating gives CASSEGTNEKLFF. The chain is built from TRBV2 and TRBJ1-4; D is undetermined. V was clipped by 3 bases and J by 5 bases, with 7 bases between them. The germline CDR1 and CDR2 sequences are SNHLY and FYNNEI. The CDR3 length is 13 residues.

As DNA, the CDR3 is TGTGCCAGCAGTGTGACTTCGGACAGCAATCAGCCCCAGCATTTT. Its translation: CASSVTSDSNQPQHF. The chain uses TRBV6-4 and TRBJ1-5; no firm D call. CDR1 MRHNA and CDR2 SNTAGT come from the germline V gene. This CDR3 is 15 amino acids long. Trimming stripped 4 bases from V and 1 base from J, with 11 bases between.

V gene TRBV27 combines with J gene TRBJ2-3, with D unresolved. Per the germline V gene, CDR1 is MNHEY and CDR2 is SMNVEV (reference sequence). This CDR3 spans 15 amino acids. V lost 3 bases and J 0 bases, leaving 10 bases between the germline ends. CDR3 sequence: CASSFSEISTDTQYF. The CDR3 coding sequence is TGTGCCAGCAGTTTCTCAGAGATTAGCACAGATACGCAGTATTTT.

This chain's CDR3 is CASSTSGQGGEQYF. For the CDR3, the DNA is TGTGCCAGCAGTACGTCAGGACAGGGCGGCGAGCAGTACTTC. The chain recombines TRBV6-6 with TRBJ2-7, with 8 nucleotides matching TRBD1. Per germline, CDR1 MNHNY and CDR2 SVGAGI (reference sequence). V dropped 5 bases and J dropped 6; count of bases not matched to a gene: 9. This CDR3 region has 14 residues.

The chain is built from TRBV28 and TRBJ2-7, with D uncertain. From germline, CDR1 is MDHEN and CDR2 SYDVKM. Trimming pared 11 bases from V and 2 bases from J, leaving 10 bases between. The CDR3 consists of 11 residues. CDR3 nucleotides: TGTGCCTGCACGACCCCCTACGAGCAGTACTTC. As protein: CACTTPYEQYF.

The chain joins TRBV4-1 to TRBJ2-1, with 9 bases identical to TRBD1. The germline V gene has CDR1 MGHRA and CDR2 YSYEKL. Trimming took 1 base from V and 7 from J; bases not matched to a gene: 11. This CDR3 has 17 amino acids. The CDR3 here is CASSQVSGTGWENEQFF. CDR3 nucleotides: TGCGCCAGCAGCCAAGTATCAGGGACAGGGTGGGAAAATGAGCAGTTCTTC.

This chain connects TRBV6-5 to TRBJ2-3; tentatively, D is TRBD1 or TRBD2 (6 bases each). The CDR3 is 15 amino acids. CDR1 is MNHEY and CDR2 is SVGAGI in the germline V gene. Trimming cost V 0 bases and J 1 base, with 8 bases left between them. The CDR3 DNA is TGTGCCAGCAGTTACTCCCGGGGGCGCACAGATACGCAGTATTTT. Translating it yields CASSYSRGRTDTQYF.

This clone was seen just once. This chain connects TRBV11-2 to TRBJ2-1; D not certain. Per germline, CDR1 SGHAT and CDR2 FQNNGV. This CDR3 has 14 residues. V dropped 1 base and J dropped 6 bases, with 10 bases sitting between them. CDR3 bases: TGTGCCAGCAGCTTAGGCCCCCGGACCAATGAGCAGTTCTTC. Protein: CASSLGPRTNEQFF. The whole variable domain, filled in from reference TRBV11-2 and TRBJ2-1, reads EAGVAQSPRYKIIEKRQSVAFWCNPISGHATLYWYQQILGQGPKLLIQFQNNGVVDDSQLPKDRFSAERLKGVDSTLKIQPAKLEDSAVYLCASSLGPRTNEQFFGPGTRLTVL.

This clone is a singleton in its sample. The chain is built from TRBV7-2 and TRBJ2-1; D might be TRBD1 or TRBD2, each matching 5 bases. Germline values: CDR1 SGHTA, CDR2 FQGNSA. This CDR3 region has 14 residues. Between the trimmed V and J ends, which lost 4 bases and 4 bases, there was a span of 11 bases. CDR3 loop: CASSSRDQYNEQFF. CDR3 coding DNA: TGTGCCAGCAGCTCCCGGGACCAATACAATGAGCAGTTCTTC.

CDR3 nucleotide sequence: TGCGCCAGCAGGCAGTTAATGGCCAATGAGCAGTTCTTC. Encoded protein: CASRQLMANEQFF. The rearrangement joins TRBV5-1 to TRBJ2-1; D call uncertain. Deletions cut 5 bases from V and 6 bases from J, with 12 bases between. Germline V lookup: CDR1 SGHRS, CDR2 YFSETQ. This CDR3 has 13 residues.

This rearrangement joins TRBV7-6 to TRBJ1-5; 10 bases match TRBD1. With V trimmed by 4 bases and J by 5 bases, 14 bases remained unmatched. The germline V gene has CDR1 SGHVS and CDR2 FNYEAQ. The CDR3 has 18 amino acids. The CDR3 DNA is TGTGCCAGCAGCTACCTAACTCCGGGACAGGGGTTCGATCAGCCCCAGCATTTT. Amino acids: CASSYLTPGQGFDQPQHF.

By sample share, this clone is medium-sized. The V gene is TRBV29-1, the J gene TRBJ2-7; 14 bases are a match to TRBD2. The CDR3 runs 18 residues. V trimming: 3 bases; J trimming: 0 bases; junction bases outside the gene matches: 10. Germline CDR1 and CDR2: SQVTM and ANQGSEA. In nucleotides, the CDR3 is TGCAGCGTTGAGGGACAGGGGGGGACTAGCGGGAGCTCCTACGAGCAGTACTTC. Protein: CSVEGQGGTSGSSYEQYF.

The V gene is TRBV19, the J gene TRBJ2-5, with TRBD1 matching 8 bases. The CDR3 is made up of 14 amino acids. Looked up from germline, CDR1 is LNHDA and CDR2 is SQIVND (reference sequence). Unmatched junction bases numbered 9, after V lost 5 bases and J lost 7 bases. CDR3 amino acids: CASSVVTGEVTQYF. The CDR3 DNA sequence: TGTGCCAGTAGTGTGGTGACAGGGGAGGTGACCCAGTACTTC.

The chain links TRBV2 to TRBJ2-2; D is unresolved. The CDR3 sequence is 14 residues long. Germline CDR1 and CDR2: SNHLY and FYNNEI. Deletions cut 8 bases from V and 4 bases from J, with 14 bases between. CDR3 DNA: TGTGCCAGCTCCGGACGCTACTTCACCGGGGAGCTGTTTTTT. Its protein is CASSGRYFTGELFF.

CDR3 DNA sequence: TGTGCCAGCAGCCGAAACCCCCGGGACAGGGGGCGAAGTAATGAAAAACTGTTTTTT. Translation gives CASSRNPRDRGRSNEKLFF. The V call is TRBV9, the J call TRBJ1-4; 12 bases map to TRBD1. The CDR3 covers 19 residues. In germline, CDR1 is SGDLS, CDR2 YYNGEE. The V and J ends lost 4 bases and 4 bases, in that order; junction bases with no gene match: 14. Filled out from reference TRBV9 and TRBJ1-4, the complete variable domain reads DSGVTQTPKHLITATGQRVTLRCSPRSGDLSVYWYQQSLDQGLQFLIQYYNGEERAKGNILERFSAQQFPDLHSELNLSSLELGDSALYFCASSRNPRDRGRSNEKLFFGSGTQLSVL.

This rearrangement joins TRBV5-8 to TRBJ2-5, with D perhaps matching TRBD1 or TRBD2 (5 bases each). This CDR3 is 16 amino acids long. Trimming cost V 0 bases and J 1 base, with 13 bases left between them. Germline-derived CDR1 and CDR2 are SGHTS and YDEGEE. The CDR3 nucleotides read TGTGCCAGCAGCTTGGCCAACGAGGGGACCCAAGAGACCCAGTACTTC. The encoded protein is CASSLANEGTQETQYF.

The gene calls are TRBV9 and TRBJ1-4; the D gene is possibly TRBD1 (5 bases). V lost 5 bases and J 7 bases, leaving 15 bases between the germline ends. The CDR3 loop spans 14 amino acids. Looked up from germline, CDR1 is SGDLS and CDR2 is YYNGEE. The CDR3, as DNA: TGTGCCAGCAGTAGGAGCTGGGGGGGTGAAAAACTGTTTTTT. Its protein product is CASSRSWGGEKLFF.

The V call is TRBV21-1, the J call TRBJ2-1. TRBV21-1 is a documented pseudogene. This CDR3 region has 13 residues. The CDR3 nucleotides are TGTGCCAGCACTCCTCTTTGGGGGAATGAGCAGTTCTTC. Residues: CASTPLWGNEQFF.

This clone was seen a few times. This sequence joins TRBV5-1 and TRBJ2-6; the D is unclear. Trimming pared 0 bases from V and 0 bases from J, leaving 16 bases between. This CDR3 comprises 19 residues. Germline V gives CDR1 SGHRS, CDR2 YFSETQ. As DNA, the CDR3 is TGCGCCAGCAGCTTGGATCTGGGCACCTATTTCTCTGGGGCCAACGTCCTGACTTTC. Encoded protein: CASSLDLGTYFSGANVLTF.

This clone is a singleton in its sample. The chain uses TRBV7-2 and TRBJ2-4; 9 bases map to TRBD2. The CDR3 has 16 amino acids. The germline V gene has CDR1 SGHTA and CDR2 FQGNSA. V lost 0 bases to trimming and J lost 6 bases; unmatched junction nucleotides: 6. The CDR3 loop reads CASSLAGSGSGNIQYF. For the CDR3, the DNA is TGTGCCAGCAGCTTAGCGGGTAGCGGGAGTGGAAACATTCAGTACTTC.

V gene TRBV4-1 combines with J gene TRBJ2-7; D gene unclear. Germline values: CDR1 MGHRA, CDR2 YSYEKL. The CDR3 totals 13 residues. The V end was cut by 1 base, the J end by 5 bases, with 9 bases between. CDR3 protein: CASSQVPMDEQYF. The CDR3 region has the DNA TGCGCCAGCAGCCAAGTCCCCATGGACGAGCAGTACTTC.

The chain is built from TRBV21-1 and TRBJ2-3; TRBD2 was called by the table and not checked on the DNA. TRBV21-1 constitutes a pseudogene. CDR3 length: 14 amino acids. The CDR3 sequence is CASRPGSFTDTQYF. CDR3 DNA: TGTGCCAGCAGGCCCGGGAGCTTCACAGATACGCAGTATTTT.

This clone was detected only a few times. This rearrangement joins TRBV7-6 to TRBJ2-7, with D possibly TRBD1 on 6 matching bases. Trimming left V 4 bases short and J 2 bases short, with 6 bases between. CDR1 is SGHVS and CDR2 is FNYEAQ in the germline V gene. The CDR3 totals 12 residues. The CDR3 nucleotides are TGTGCCAGCAGCTCAGGGGCCTACGAGCAGTACTTC. Encoded protein: CASSSGAYEQYF.

This clone showed up just a few times. The chain employs TRBV10-3 and TRBJ2-1; D uncertain. Trimming removed 1 base from V and 3 bases from J, with 7 bases in between. This CDR3 comprises 14 residues. Germline lookup yields CDR1 ENHRY and CDR2 SYGVKD. This CDR3 reads CAISEYWSYNEQFF. As DNA, the CDR3 is TGTGCCATCAGTGAGTATTGGAGCTACAATGAGCAGTTCTTC.

The V gene is TRBV27, the J gene TRBJ1-1, with a weak D call TRBD1 (5 bases). The CDR3 sequence is 13 residues long. The germline CDR1 and CDR2 sequences are MNHEY and SMNVEV (reference sequence). V lost 1 base to trimming and J lost 6 bases, with 9 bases between them. The CDR3 is CASSLWGTAEAFF. CDR3 bases: TGTGCCAGCAGTTTATGGGGGACGGCTGAAGCTTTCTTT.